This T cell receptor (beta chain) appears in the sequencing data of a study of identical twins. Overall study results and limits: Part of the zero-insertion signal could reflect confounding by invariant MAIT and iNKT cells. Among beta out-of-frame sequences, excess sharing between twins appeared weaker.

A note on this clonotype: Its antigen is still unknown.

Trimming took off 6 bases at V and 5 bases at J, with 10 bases between the two ends. This CDR3 region has 12 residues. Germline V gives CDR1 MNHEY, CDR2 SVGAGI. Via MiXCR, TCRdb re-called the 5' RACE reads, giving one row per CDR3 protein. This table has 650,000 to 750,000 distinct CDR3 sequences, 21% appearing once. This sample also belongs to another study, concerning T cells expressing NK-cell markers. That paper states: Also leading the CD3+CD56-NKG2C+ fraction in a handful of donors were these clonotypes.

This rearrangement joins TRBV6-5 to TRBJ2-5; possible D gene TRBD2, 5 bases. The clonotype comes from a woman younger than 30 in good health. The sample comprised PBMCs. CDR3: CASSITGETQYF. The CDR3 region has the DNA TGTGCCAGCAGCATCACGGGGGAGACCCAGTACTTC.